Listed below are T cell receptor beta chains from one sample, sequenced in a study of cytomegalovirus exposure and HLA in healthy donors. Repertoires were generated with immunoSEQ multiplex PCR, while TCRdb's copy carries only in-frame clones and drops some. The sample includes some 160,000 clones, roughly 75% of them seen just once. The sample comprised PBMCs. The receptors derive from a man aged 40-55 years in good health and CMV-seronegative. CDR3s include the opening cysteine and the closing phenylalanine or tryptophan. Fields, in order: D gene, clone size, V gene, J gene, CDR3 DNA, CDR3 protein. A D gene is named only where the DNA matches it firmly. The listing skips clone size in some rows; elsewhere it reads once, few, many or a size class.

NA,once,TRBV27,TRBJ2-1,TGTGCCAGCAGAATAGCGGCGAGCTCCTACAATGAGCAGTTCTTC,CASRIAASSYNEQFF
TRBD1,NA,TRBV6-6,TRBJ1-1,TGTGCCAGCAGCCCAGACAGGGGGCTACAAACTGAAGCTTTCTTT,CASSPDRGLQTEAFF
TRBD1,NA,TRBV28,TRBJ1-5,TGTGCCAGCAGCCCTACTGGGACAGGGGGCCCTCAGCCCCAGCATTTT,CASSPTGTGGPQPQHF
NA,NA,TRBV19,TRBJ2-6,TGTGCCACCGCGACAGGGAGGAACTCTGGGGCCAACGTCCTGACTTTC,CATATGRNSGANVLTF
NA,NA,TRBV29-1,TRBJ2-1,TGCAGCGTTGAAGATCCGGGGTCCTACAATGAGCAGTTCTTC,CSVEDPGSYNEQFF
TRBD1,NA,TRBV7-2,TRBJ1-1,TGTGCCAGCAGCTTGACAGGGGTTACGGTCACTGAAGCTTTCTTT,CASSLTGVTVTEAFF
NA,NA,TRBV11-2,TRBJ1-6,TGTGCCAGCAGCTTTGAGTCTTTCTCCTATAATTCACCCCTCCACTTT,CASSFESFSYNSPLHF
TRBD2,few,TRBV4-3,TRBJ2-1,TGCGCCAGCAGCCAGGAAACCGGACTAGCGGGGACGGGGCGCAATGAGCAGTTCTTC,CASSQETGLAGTGRNEQFF
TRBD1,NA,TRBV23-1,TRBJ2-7,TGCGCCAGCAGTCAGCCTGGGGGAGGACAGGGGGACGAGCAGTACTTC,CASSQPGGGQGDEQYF
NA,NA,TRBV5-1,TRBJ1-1,TGCGCCAGCAGCTTCGGCAGGGGCACTGAAGCTTTCTTT,CASSFGRGTEAFF
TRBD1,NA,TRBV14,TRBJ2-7,TGTGCCAGCAGCCTACAGGGGATTACCCTGGGCGAGCAGTACTTC,CASSLQGITLGEQYF
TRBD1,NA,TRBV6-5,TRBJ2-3,TGTGCCAGCAGGACAGGGGGCGGGGATACGCAGTATTTT,CASRTGGGDTQYF
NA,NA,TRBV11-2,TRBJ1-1,TGTGCCAGCAGCTTAGAAGGTACCGAGGACACTGAAGCTTTCTTT,CASSLEGTEDTEAFF
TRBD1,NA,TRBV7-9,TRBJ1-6,TGTGCCAGCAGCTTCCGGACAGGAGGAGAATCACCCCTCCACTTT,CASSFRTGGESPLHF
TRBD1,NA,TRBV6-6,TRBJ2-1,TGTGCCAGCAGCCCAGGACAGGGTGGAGCGCAGTTCTTC,CASSPGQGGAQFF
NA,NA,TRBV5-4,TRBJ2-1,TGTGCCAGCAGCTTGCGTGGCAGGGATGTGAACAATGAGCAGTTCTTC,CASSLRGRDVNNEQFF
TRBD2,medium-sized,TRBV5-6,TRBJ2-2,TGTGCCAGCAGCCAGCGGGAGAGGTGGGAGCTGTTTTTT,CASSQRERWELFF
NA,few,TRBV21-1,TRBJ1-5,TGTGCCAGCAGCAGCGGGAACAGGGGGGGACGGATTTATCAGCCCCAGCATTTT,CASSSGNRGGRIYQPQHF
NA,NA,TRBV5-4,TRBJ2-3,TGTGCCAGCACCGAATGGGAGTTCGCAGATACGCAGTATTTT,CASTEWEFADTQYF
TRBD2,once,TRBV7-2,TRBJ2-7,TGTGCCAGCAGCTTAAGGCGGGCGGGGGGACACTACGAGCAGTACTTC,CASSLRRAGGHYEQYF
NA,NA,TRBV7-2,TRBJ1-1,TGTGCCAGCAGCCCCTCGGGGGGAAGCGCTGAAGCTTTCTTT,CASSPSGGSAEAFF
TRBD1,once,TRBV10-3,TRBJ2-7,TGTGCCATCAGTGGGGGACAGGGACCCTACGAGCAGTACTTC,CAISGGQGPYEQYF
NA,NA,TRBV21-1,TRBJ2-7,TGTGCCAGCAGCAAAGCGCGGCTTTGCGGGGGGGCCCTGGACTCCTACGAGCAGTACTTC,CASSKARLCGGALDSYEQYF
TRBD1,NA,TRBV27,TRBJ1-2,TGTGCCAGCAGCCGGATGGGGACAGCAGCTAACTATGGCTACACCTTC,CASSRMGTAANYGYTF
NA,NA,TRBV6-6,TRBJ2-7,TGTGCCACCCGAAATAACAGGAGGCAGTACTTC,CATRNNRRQYF
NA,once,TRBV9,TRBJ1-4,TGTGCCAGCAGCAGGACTGATGAAAAACTGTTTTTT,CASSRTDEKLFF
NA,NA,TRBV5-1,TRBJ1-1,TGCGCCAGCAGCTACCCGGGGGGGTACACTGAAGCTTTCTTT,CASSYPGGYTEAFF
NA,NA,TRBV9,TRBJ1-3,TGTGCCAGCAGCGACCCGACAGACAACTCTGGAAACACCATATATTTT,CASSDPTDNSGNTIYF
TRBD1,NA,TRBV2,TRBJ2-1,TGTGCCAGCAGGGGACAGGACAATGAGCAGTTCTTC,CASRGQDNEQFF